The clone carrying this TCR beta chain was picked up a small number of times. Its cognate antigen is unknown. In patients aged 18 to 65, hyperthyroidism was newly diagnosed, with duration under 2 months. The investigators amplified TCR beta CDR3 regions from RNA transcripts. Primed by the HTBI set, a first-round RT-PCR was run on the TCR CDR3. TCRdb independently ran MiXCR on the multiplex PCR reads; one entry per CDR3 protein. The table records about 400,000 distinct CDR3 sequences, approximately 15% of them present only once. Deletions cut 2 bases from V and 5 bases from J, with 9 bases between. Germline values: CDR1 MGHRA, CDR2 YSYEKL. The CDR3 is 13 amino acids. The data stem from a study of T cells in Graves' hyperthyroidism and ophthalmopathy. Study-wide points: Blood also held most thyroid clonotypes expanded beyond 0.001.

The sequence derives from a woman between 18 and 29 years old with Graves' hyperthyroidism. The sample was blood. The chain links TRBV4-1 to TRBJ2-5; D uncertain. For the CDR3, the DNA is TGCGCCAGCAGCCAAAGCTGGTTGGAGACCCAGTACTTC. Protein: CASSQSWLETQYF.